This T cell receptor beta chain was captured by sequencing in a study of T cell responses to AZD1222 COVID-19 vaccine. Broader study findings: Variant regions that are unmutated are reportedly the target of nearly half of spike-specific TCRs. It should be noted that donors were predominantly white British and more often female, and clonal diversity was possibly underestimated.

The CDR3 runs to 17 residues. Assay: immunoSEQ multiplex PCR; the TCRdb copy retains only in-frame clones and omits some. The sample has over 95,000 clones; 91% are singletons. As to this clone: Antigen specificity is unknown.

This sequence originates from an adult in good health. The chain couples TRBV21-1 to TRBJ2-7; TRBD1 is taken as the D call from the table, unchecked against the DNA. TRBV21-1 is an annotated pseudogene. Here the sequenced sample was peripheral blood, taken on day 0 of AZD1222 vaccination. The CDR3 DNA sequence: TGTGCCAGCAGCAAAGCTAAAAATAGGGGGCTATCGTCCCGTCTGTACTTC. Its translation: CASSKAKNRGLSSRLYF.